A single sample is the source of the 14 T cell receptor beta chains below, sequenced in a study of CD8+ T cells in alopecia areata. Treatment reported: oral pan-JAK inhibitor, 5-10 mg twice daily. RNA, once extracted, was reverse transcribed into cDNA for use as the sequencing template. Data came from immunoSEQ multiplex PCR; TCRdb stores just in-frame clones and leaves some out. The sample has 180,000 or so clones, less than 70% seen once; the top ten hold roughly a tenth. The source was CD8+ T cells sorted from blood, collected at week 24, from a patient treated with tofacitinib. These receptors were obtained from a human donor with alopecia areata.

This clone was counted between two and nine times. The chain combines TRBV7-8 with TRBJ1-6, with 9 nucleotides matching TRBD1. CDR3 length equals 15 residues. Germline CDR1 and CDR2: SGHVS and FQNEAQ. With 5 bases clipped from V and 7 bases from J, the junction kept 6 bases outside the gene matches. CDR3 loop: CASSQEGQGNSPLHF. For the CDR3, the DNA is TGTGCCAGCAGCCAAGAGGGACAGGGAAATTCACCCCTCCACTTT. The entire variable domain, with the rest obtained from reference TRBV7-8 and TRBJ1-6, is as follows: GAGVSQSPRYKVAKRGQDVALRCDPISGHVSLFWYQQALGQGPEFLTYFQNEAQLDKSGLPSDRFFAERPEGSVSTLKIQRTQQEDSAVYLCASSQEGQGNSPLHFGNGTRLTVT.

The V gene is TRBV13, the J gene TRBJ2-3; 7 positions agree with TRBD1. Unmatched junction bases numbered 2, after V lost 0 bases and J lost 2 bases. The CDR3 has 15 amino acids. Looked up from germline, CDR1 is PRHDT and CDR2 is FYEKMQ (reference sequence). CDR3 sequence: CASSLGGGLTDTQYF. In DNA form, the CDR3 reads TGTGCCAGCAGCTTAGGAGGGGGCCTCACAGATACGCAGTATTTT.

The chain joins TRBV29-1 to TRBJ2-1, with 9 bases fitting TRBD2. Germline trimming cut 7 bases from V and 0 bases from J; bases unmatched to any gene: 13. Germline lookup yields CDR1 SQVTM and CDR2 ANQGSEA. The CDR3 covers 17 residues. CDR3 region: CSADGAGGRSSYNEQFF. CDR3 in DNA: TGCAGCGCCGATGGGGCGGGGGGGCGGAGCTCCTACAATGAGCAGTTCTTC.

The chain employs TRBV29-1 and TRBJ2-1; D is unclear. This CDR3 region has 11 residues. Germline V CDR1 and CDR2: SQVTM, ANQGSEA. V was shortened by 6 bases and J by 5 bases, with 8 bases between the two germline ends. DNA for the CDR3: TGCAGCGTGACGGCCAACAATGAGCAGTTCTTC. It encodes CSVTANNEQFF.

The rearrangement joins TRBV2 to TRBJ1-1; 7 bases are shared with TRBD1. The germline gives CDR1 SNHLY, CDR2 FYNNEI. The trim removed 4 bases at V and 6 bases at J, leaving 5 bases unmatched. This CDR3 has 13 residues. The CDR3 nucleotides are TGTGCCAGCAGTGGGAGTCAGGGGGCTGAAGCTTTCTTT. Translated, it gives CASSGSQGAEAFF.

The chain recombines TRBV4-1 with TRBJ2-1; D unresolved. The V gene lost 1 base and the J gene lost 6 bases, with 7 bases spanning the gap. Germline CDR1 reads MGHRA; CDR2 reads YSYEKL. This CDR3 contains 13 residues. CDR3 sequence (DNA): TGCGCCAGCAGCCAAGGATGGGCCAATGAGCAGTTCTTC. Translating it yields CASSQGWANEQFF.

The V call is TRBV19, the J call TRBJ2-7, with a weak D call TRBD1 (5 bases). Trimming left V 3 bases short and J 5 bases short, with 17 bases between. The CDR3 contains 15 residues. Germline V CDR1 and CDR2: LNHDA, SQIVND (reference sequence). This CDR3 reads CASSIETVSGDEQYF. In DNA form, the CDR3 reads TGTGCCAGTAGTATCGAGACAGTCTCCGGCGACGAGCAGTACTTC.

The genes are TRBV4-3 and TRBJ2-1, with D perhaps being TRBD1 or TRBD2 (5 bases each). Germline CDR1 reads LGHNA; CDR2 reads YSLEER. Trimming removed 1 base at V and 7 bases at J, with 17 bases between. The CDR3 has 16 amino acids. CDR3 in DNA: TGCGCCAGCAGCCAAGGTTTGGTCAGGGAGAGAAATGAGCAGTTCTTC. Translated: CASSQGLVRERNEQFF.

A few counts support this clone. This chain uses TRBV7-8 with TRBJ2-1; 12 positions match TRBD1. J gave up 6 bases and V 5 bases, and 8 bases lay outside the gene matches. There are 16 residues in the CDR3. Germline V gives CDR1 SGHVS, CDR2 FQNEAQ. The CDR3 loop reads CASSIPGTGGFNEQFF. The CDR3 nucleotides read TGTGCCAGCAGCATCCCCGGGACAGGGGGCTTCAATGAGCAGTTCTTC. Based on the CDR3 plus reference TRBV7-8 and TRBJ2-1, the full variable domain is GAGVSQSPRYKVAKRGQDVALRCDPISGHVSLFWYQQALGQGPEFLTYFQNEAQLDKSGLPSDRFFAERPEGSVSTLKIQRTQQEDSAVYLCASSIPGTGGFNEQFFGPGTRLTVL.

This clone turned up a few times. CDR3 coding DNA: TGTGCCAGCAGCTTAGTGGGGGGCAGAAATGAGCAGTTCTTC. Translation: CASSLVGGRNEQFF. The chain has TRBV13 and TRBJ2-1, with D perhaps given as TRBD1 or TRBD2 (6 bases each). The germline V gene encodes CDR1 PRHDT and CDR2 FYEKMQ (reference sequence). The ends were cut back, 1 base at V and 7 bases at J, with 11 bases in the middle. CDR3 length: 14 amino acids.

The rearrangement joins TRBV27 to TRBJ1-5; D possibly corresponds to TRBD1 (5 bases). Deletions cut 6 bases from V and 3 bases from J, with 15 bases between. The CDR3 runs to 15 residues. Germline V gene lookup returns CDR1 MNHEY and CDR2 SMNVEV (reference sequence). The CDR3: CASSRGTDLNQPQHF. DNA for the CDR3: TGTGCCAGCAGCCGTGGGACCGACCTCAATCAGCCCCAGCATTTT.

The chain is built from TRBV11-1 and TRBJ1-2; a possible D gene is TRBD1 (5 bases). Germline V gene data show CDR1 as SGHAT and CDR2 as FQDESV (reference sequence). The CDR3 consists of 16 residues. Trimming left V 4 bases short and J 2 bases short, with 17 bases between. The CDR3 loop reads CASSSLPTDPNYGYTF. In DNA, the CDR3 is TGTGCCAGCAGCTCTCTTCCGACAGACCCAAACTATGGCTACACCTTC.

This clone is a singleton in its sample. This sequence joins TRBV6-5 and TRBJ1-6, with TRBD1 identical over 8 bases. Per the germline V gene, CDR1 is MNHEY and CDR2 is SVGAGI. This CDR3 spans 15 amino acids. Losses at the gene ends were 6 bases for V and 1 base for J; bases not matched to a gene: 2. This CDR3 reads CASRDRDSYNSPLHF. The DNA for the CDR3 is TGTGCCAGCAGGGACAGGGATTCCTATAATTCACCCCTCCACTTT.

With respect to this clone: The same CDR3 also results from other DNA sequences found in this sample. This rearrangement joins TRBV10-3 to TRBJ2-5; D is unclear. The CDR3 is 11 amino acids. With 2 bases removed from V and 5 bases from J, the gap between germline ends came to 3 bases. Germline lookup yields CDR1 ENHRY and CDR2 SYGVKD. This CDR3 is CAISEGETQYF. The CDR3 DNA sequence: TGTGCCATCAGTGAGGGGGAGACCCAGTACTTC.